This T cell receptor (beta chain) was documented in a study of control samples from healthy donors and cancer patients. Clones were read by immunoSEQ multiplex PCR, and TCRdb kept only the in-frame ones, dropping some. The sample contains 200,000 or so clones, 90% to 95% of which appear only once. CDR1 KGHDR and CDR2 SFDVKD come from the germline V gene. Trimming shortened V by 2 bases and J by 3 bases, and 12 bases separated the two germline ends. CDR3 length: 15 amino acids. The chain couples TRBV24-1 to TRBJ1-1, with D tentatively TRBD1 (6 bases). The clonotype was recovered from a man over 45 in good health. Sequences were obtained from blood. The CDR3 protein is CATSDSRSGDTEAFF. CDR3 coding DNA: TGTGCCACCAGTGATTCCCGATCAGGGGACACTGAAGCTTTCTTT.